This TCR beta chain was sequenced for a study of vaccination effects on CD4 cells after COVID-19. This clone turned up a few times. Its antigen is currently unknown. Sequencing was performed with immunoSEQ multiplex PCR; in TCRdb, only in-frame clones are kept and a portion is missing. There are some 50,000 clones in the sample; around 76% occur only once, and around 8.9% lies in the top ten. Subsequent to a culture period of 10 days, CD4+ T cells were isolated. The origin of this receptor is a human donor who had a prior SARS-CoV-2 infection. Sequences were derived from CD4+ T cells from PBMCs cultured without peptide, sampled before COVID-19 vaccination.

The CDR3 protein is CASSYSWESGANVLTF. DNA for the CDR3: TGTGCCAGCAGTTACAGTTGGGAGTCTGGGGCCAACGTCCTGACTTTC. The chain uses TRBV6-6 and TRBJ2-6; TRBD2 might be the D (5 bases). The CDR3 runs 16 residues. Germline CDR1 and CDR2: MNHNY and SVGAGI (reference sequence). Trimming took 2 bases from V and 1 from J, leaving 9 bases between them.